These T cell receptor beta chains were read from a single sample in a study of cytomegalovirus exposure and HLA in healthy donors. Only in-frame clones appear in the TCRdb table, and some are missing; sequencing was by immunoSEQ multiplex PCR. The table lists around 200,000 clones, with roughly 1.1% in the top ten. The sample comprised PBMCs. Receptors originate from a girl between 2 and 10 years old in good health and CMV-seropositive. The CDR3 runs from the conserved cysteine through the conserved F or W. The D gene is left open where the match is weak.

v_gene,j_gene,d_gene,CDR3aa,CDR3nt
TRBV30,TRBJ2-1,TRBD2,CAWFRGAGGPRYYNEQFF,TGTGCCTGGTTTCGGGGAGCGGGAGGGCCTAGGTACTACAATGAGCAGTTCTTC
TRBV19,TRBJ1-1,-,CASSIGAKGAFF,TGTGCCAGTAGTATAGGGGCCAAAGGAGCTTTCTTT
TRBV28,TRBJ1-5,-,CASSYTSNQPQHF,TGTGCCAGCAGCTATACTTCCAATCAGCCCCAGCATTTT
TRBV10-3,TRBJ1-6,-,CAITATNNSPLHF,TGTGCCATCACGGCGACAAATAATTCACCCCTCCACTTT
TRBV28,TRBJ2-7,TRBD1,CASSSTGERGYEQYF,TGTGCCAGCAGTTCGACAGGGGAAAGAGGCTACGAGCAGTACTTC
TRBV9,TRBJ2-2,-,CASSKLSTGTGELFF,TGTGCCAGCAGCAAACTTTCGACAGGAACCGGGGAGCTGTTTTTT
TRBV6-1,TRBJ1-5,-,CASRGGTANQPQHF,TGTGCCAGCAGGGGGGGGACGGCTAATCAGCCCCAGCATTTT
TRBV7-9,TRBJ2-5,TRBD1,CASSLLPSDRGKGETQYF,TGTGCCAGCAGCTTACTCCCCTCTGACAGGGGAAAAGGGGAGACCCAGTACTTC
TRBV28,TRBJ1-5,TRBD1,CASEGGTGPDNQPQHF,TGTGCCAGCGAGGGCGGGACAGGGCCGGACAATCAGCCCCAGCATTTT
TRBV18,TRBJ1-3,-,CASSPQGISGNTIYF,TGTGCCAGCTCACCGCAGGGGATCTCTGGAAACACCATATATTTT
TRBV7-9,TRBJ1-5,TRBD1,CASSLNLRGQVNQPQHF,TGTGCCAGCAGCTTAAATCTTAGGGGACAGGTAAATCAGCCCCAGCATTTT
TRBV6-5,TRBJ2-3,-,CASSYSLLAEIEYF,TGTGCCAGCAGTTACTCCCTCCTAGCAGAGATCGAGTATTTT
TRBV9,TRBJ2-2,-,CASSPRGYTGELVF,TGTGCCAGCAGCCCGCGCGGGTACACCGGGGAGCTGGTTTTT
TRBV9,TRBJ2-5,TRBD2,CASSVESSGMGTQYF,TGTGCCAGCAGCGTAGAGAGTAGCGGGATGGGGACCCAGTACTTC
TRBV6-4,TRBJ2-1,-,CASSDSLYGEQFF,TGTGCCAGCAGTGACTCTTTGTACGGTGAGCAGTTCTTC
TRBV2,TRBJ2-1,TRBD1,CASIGQGFNEQFF,TGTGCCAGCATCGGACAGGGATTCAATGAGCAGTTCTTC
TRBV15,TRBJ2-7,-,CATSLDRHEQYF,TGTGCCACCAGCCTCGACAGGCACGAGCAGTACTTC
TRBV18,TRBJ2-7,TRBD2,CASSPRTSGSPEQYF,TGTGCCAGCTCACCACGTACTAGCGGGAGCCCCGAGCAGTACTTC
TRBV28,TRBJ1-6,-,CASSLSPPVLSSYNSPLHF,TGTGCCAGCAGTTTATCCCCTCCCGTCCTGAGCTCCTATAATTCACCCCTCCACTTT
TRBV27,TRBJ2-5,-,CAVGRSLGARETQYF,TGTGCCGTAGGGCGGTCTCTGGGGGCCAGGGAGACCCAGTACTTC
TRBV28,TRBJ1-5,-,CASSPWTAIGGNQPQHF,TGTGCCAGCAGCCCGTGGACAGCCATAGGCGGCAATCAGCCCCAGCATTTT
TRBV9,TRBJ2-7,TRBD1,CASSVATGGYEQYF,TGTGCCAGCAGCGTAGCCACAGGGGGCTACGAGCAGTACTTC
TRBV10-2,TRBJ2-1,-,CASSLRTDYNEQFF,TGCGCCAGCAGTCTGCGGACAGACTACAATGAGCAGTTCTTC
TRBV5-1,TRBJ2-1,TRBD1,CASSTGTGSYNEQFF,TGCGCCAGCAGTACCGGGACAGGATCCTACAATGAGCAGTTCTTC
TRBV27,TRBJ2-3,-,CASRAASTDTQYF,TGTGCCAGCAGGGCCGCTAGCACAGATACGCAGTATTTT
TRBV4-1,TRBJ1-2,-,CASSQDLGGVWANYGYTF,TGCGCCAGCAGCCAAGATTTGGGAGGGGTTTGGGCAAACTATGGCTACACCTTC
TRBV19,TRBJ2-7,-,CASSPAGVLYEQYF,TGTGCCAGTAGTCCCGCAGGGGTCCTATACGAGCAGTACTTC
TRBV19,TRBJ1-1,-,CASGMWTEAFF,TGTGCCTCAGGGATGTGGACTGAAGCTTTCTTT
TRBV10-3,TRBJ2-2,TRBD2,CAITSGRGDTGELFF,TGTGCCATCACTAGCGGGAGAGGAGACACCGGGGAGCTGTTTTTT
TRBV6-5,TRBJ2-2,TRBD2,CASSYSLGGSTGELFF,TGTGCCAGCAGTTACTCGCTTGGCGGGAGCACCGGGGAGCTGTTTTTT
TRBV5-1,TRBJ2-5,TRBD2,CASSLSGRGLETQYF,TGCGCCAGCAGCTTGAGCGGGAGAGGGTTAGAGACCCAGTACTTC
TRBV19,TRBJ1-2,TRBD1,CATYRDSPVSNYGYTF,TGTGCCACCTACCGGGACAGCCCCGTCTCTAACTATGGCTACACCTTC
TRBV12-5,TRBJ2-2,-,CASALAGELFF,TGTGCTAGTGCCCTCGCCGGGGAGCTGTTTTTT
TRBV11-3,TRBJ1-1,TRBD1,CASSLGGTADTEAFF,TGTGCCAGCAGCTTAGGAGGGACAGCGGACACTGAAGCTTTCTTT
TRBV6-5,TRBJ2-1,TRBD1,CASRTGFNEQFF,TGTGCCAGTAGGACAGGGTTCAATGAGCAGTTCTTC